This record concerns one TCR beta chain sequence. This clone has only one observation. No cognate antigen has been identified for it. The sample holds no much larger clone one base away, and base qualities are not on file. Sample time point, as interpreted from the label and publication: pre-transplant. Unstimulated PBMCs, after thawing, were stained for CD3, CD4 and CD8 and then FACS-sorted into CD3+CD4+ and CD3+CD8+ populations. All 8 studied subjects were randomized to withdrawal of immunosuppression. The Qiagen DNeasy Blood and Tissue Kit was used to isolate genomic DNA. These data belong to a study of T cell clones after liver transplantation (dated by TCRdb to about 2019). Regarding the complete study: Samples were obtained from ITN030ST, a randomized trial in which withdrawal of immunosuppression was attempted within 2 years of liver transplantation. Donor-reactive T cell clones were identified using TCRbeta sequencing after a pre-transplant mixed lymphocyte reaction and were then followed in post-transplant blood. As an antigen-independent comparator for donor-reactive sequences, third party-reactive TCRbeta sequences were also identified from pre-transplant MLRs. Three of the eight recipients were HCV-positive; the others were transplanted for non-autoimmune, non-viral indications. Until randomization at 12-24 months post-transplant, subjects were given standard immunosuppression, with no induction therapy. Tolerance was defined as complete withdrawal of immunosuppression for at least one year without a rise in liver enzymes beyond twice the upper limit of normal. Blood samples were collected pre-transplant, pre-randomization before withdrawal, and post-randomization after either full withdrawal or failed withdrawal. The study cohort included 8 liver transplant recipients, of whom 3 were classified as tolerant and 5 as non-tolerant. The research as a whole found: In most of the 8 subjects, regardless of tolerance or HCV status, circulating donor-reactive CD4 TCRbeta sequences dropped significantly post-transplant. Donor-reactive sequences decreased more than third party-reactive sequences, which suggests partial antigen-specific deletion that was not related to withdrawal success. Once repertoire turnover was taken into account, donor-reactive detection showed a significant reduction for CD4 in 7 of 8 subjects and for CD8 in 8 of 8. Low numbers of available donor cells limited the measurable donor-reactive repertoire in a couple of subjects. Because of small, heterogeneous patient numbers and non-standardized post-transplant time points, the conclusions were only preliminary. Without allograft tissue specimens, donor-reactive T cells may have migrated into the graft rather than being deleted.

The CDR3 numbers 17 residues from cysteine through phenylalanine. Just the 51-base CDR3 DNA is kept, in frame starting at base 1. Compared with germline, V lacks 4 bases and J lacks 6 bases; bases without a gene match: 13. Per the germline V gene (reference sequence), LNHDA is the CDR1 and SQIVND is the CDR2. Using immunoSEQ, frozen genomic DNA was subjected to high-throughput TCRbeta CDR3 sequencing, a process that included PCR amplification, mapping, bias correction and internal controls. On the authors' methods: Only productive rearrangements were retained, and each unique TCRbeta sequence was defined by its CDR3 nucleotide sequence together with its V and J gene. For a sequence to be called donor-reactive, it needed a frequency of at least 0.01% and at least 5-fold expansion in CFSE-low cells compared with unstimulated pre-transplant cells. Per-subject minimum frequency thresholds, based on the lowest-template unstimulated sample, ensured at least 90% detection power. Jensen-Shannon divergence between the top 1000 TCRbeta sequences post- versus pre-transplant served as the measure of repertoire turnover. Changes in detection of donor-reactive sequences were assessed with two-sided Fisher's exact tests. The clones in this table, taken by TCRdb from immuneACCESS, are in-frame only. Not every clone is retained; where verified, under half of the shortfall comes from an unresolved V gene, and the cause of the rest is unknown. The V and J calls and clone size are taken from that table; D and trimming were inferred from the DNA. The sample has roughly 70,000 clones on record, roughly 90% of them singletons. The ten top clones hold less than 3% of the sample.

This sequence uses TRBV19 and TRBJ1-4, and 8 junction bases match TRBD1. The sequence was collected from a human donor who received a liver transplant. The source material was CD4+ T cells from blood, sampled before liver transplant. The CDR3 region has the sequence CASSTGTGRLWDEKLFF. The DNA sequence is as follows: TGTGCCAGTAGTACTGGGACAGGACGTTTGTGGGATGAAAAACTGTTTTTT.